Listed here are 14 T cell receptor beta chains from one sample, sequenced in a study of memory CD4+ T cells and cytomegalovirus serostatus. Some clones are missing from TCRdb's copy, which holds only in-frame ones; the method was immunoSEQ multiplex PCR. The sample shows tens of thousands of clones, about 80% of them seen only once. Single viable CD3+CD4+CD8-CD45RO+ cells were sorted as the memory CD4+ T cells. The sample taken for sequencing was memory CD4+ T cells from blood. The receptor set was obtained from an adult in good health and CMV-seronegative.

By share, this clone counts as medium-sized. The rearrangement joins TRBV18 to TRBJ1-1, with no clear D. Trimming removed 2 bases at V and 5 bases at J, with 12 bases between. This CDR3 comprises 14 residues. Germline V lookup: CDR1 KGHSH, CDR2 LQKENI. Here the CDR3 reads CASSPRQAGTEAFF. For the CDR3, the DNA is TGTGCCAGCTCACCAAGGCAGGCCGGGACTGAAGCTTTCTTT.

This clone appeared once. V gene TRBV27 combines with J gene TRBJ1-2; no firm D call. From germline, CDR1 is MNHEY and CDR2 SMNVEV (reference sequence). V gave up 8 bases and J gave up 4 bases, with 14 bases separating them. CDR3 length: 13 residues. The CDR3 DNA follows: TGTGCCAGCGGGCGGGCGGGAATCTATGGCTACACCTTC. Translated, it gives CASGRAGIYGYTF.

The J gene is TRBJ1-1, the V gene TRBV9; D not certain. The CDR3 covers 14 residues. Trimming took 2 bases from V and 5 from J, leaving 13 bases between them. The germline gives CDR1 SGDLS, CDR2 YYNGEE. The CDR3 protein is CASSVSSLGTEAFF. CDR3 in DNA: TGTGCCAGCAGCGTCAGTTCCTTGGGGACTGAAGCTTTCTTT.

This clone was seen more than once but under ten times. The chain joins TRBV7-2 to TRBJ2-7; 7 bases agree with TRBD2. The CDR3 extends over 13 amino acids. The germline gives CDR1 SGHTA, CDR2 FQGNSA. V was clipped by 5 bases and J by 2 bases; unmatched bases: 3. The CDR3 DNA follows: TGTGCCAGCAGCCGACTAGCCACCTACGAGCAGTACTTC. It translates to CASSRLATYEQYF.

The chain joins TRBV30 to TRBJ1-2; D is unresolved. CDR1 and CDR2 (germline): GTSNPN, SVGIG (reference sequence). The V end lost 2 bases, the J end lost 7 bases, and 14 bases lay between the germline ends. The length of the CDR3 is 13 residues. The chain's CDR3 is CAWSPRVDGGYTF. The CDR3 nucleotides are TGTGCCTGGAGTCCCCGTGTTGACGGTGGCTACACCTTC.

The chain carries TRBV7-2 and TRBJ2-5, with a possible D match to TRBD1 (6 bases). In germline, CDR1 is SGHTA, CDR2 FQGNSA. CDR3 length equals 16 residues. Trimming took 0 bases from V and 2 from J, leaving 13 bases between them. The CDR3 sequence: CASSLAAWQGQETQYF. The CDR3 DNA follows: TGTGCCAGCAGCTTAGCGGCGTGGCAGGGGCAAGAGACCCAGTACTTC.

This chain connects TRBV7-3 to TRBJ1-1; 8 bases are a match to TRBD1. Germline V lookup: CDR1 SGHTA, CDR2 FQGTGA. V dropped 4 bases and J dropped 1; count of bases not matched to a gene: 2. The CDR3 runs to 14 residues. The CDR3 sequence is CASSSGQGNTEAFF. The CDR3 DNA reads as TGTGCCAGCAGCTCCGGACAGGGGAACACTGAAGCTTTCTTT. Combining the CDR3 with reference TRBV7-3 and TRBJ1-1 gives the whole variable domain GAGVSQTPSNKVTEKGKYVELRCDPISGHTALYWYRQSLGQGPEFLIYFQGTGAADDSGLPNDRFFAVRPEGSVSTLKIQRTERGDSAVYLCASSSGQGNTEAFFGQGTRLTVV.

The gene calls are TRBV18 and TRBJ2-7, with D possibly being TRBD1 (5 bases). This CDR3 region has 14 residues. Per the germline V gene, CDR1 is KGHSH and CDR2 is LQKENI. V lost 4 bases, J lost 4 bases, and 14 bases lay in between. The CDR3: CASSLVVGAYEQYF. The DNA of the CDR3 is TGTGCCAGCTCACTGGTCGTTGGGGCTTACGAGCAGTACTTC.

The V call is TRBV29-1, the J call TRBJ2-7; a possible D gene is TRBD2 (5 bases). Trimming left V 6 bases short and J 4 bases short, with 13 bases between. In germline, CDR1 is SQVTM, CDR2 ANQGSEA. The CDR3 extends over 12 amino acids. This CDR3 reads CSVELREYEQYF. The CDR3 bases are TGCAGCGTAGAACTGAGGGAGTACGAGCAGTACTTC.

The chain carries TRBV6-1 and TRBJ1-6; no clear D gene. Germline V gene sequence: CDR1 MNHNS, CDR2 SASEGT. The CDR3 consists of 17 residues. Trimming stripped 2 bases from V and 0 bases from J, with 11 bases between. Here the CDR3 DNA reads TGTGCCAGCAGTGAAACCAAGGGTTACTCCTATAATTCACCCCTCCACTTT. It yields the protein CASSETKGYSYNSPLHF.

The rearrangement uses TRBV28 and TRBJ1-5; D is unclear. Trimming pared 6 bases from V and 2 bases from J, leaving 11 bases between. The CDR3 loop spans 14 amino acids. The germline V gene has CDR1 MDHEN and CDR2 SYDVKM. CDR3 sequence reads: CASSRERGNQPQHF. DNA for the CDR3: TGTGCCAGCAGCCGGGAGAGGGGCAATCAGCCCCAGCATTTT. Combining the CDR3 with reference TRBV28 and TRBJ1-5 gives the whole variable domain DVKVTQSSRYLVKRTGEKVFLECVQDMDHENMFWYRQDPGLGLRLIYFSYDVKMKEKGDIPEGYSVSREKKERFSLILESASTNQTSMYLCASSRERGNQPQHFGDGTRLSIL.

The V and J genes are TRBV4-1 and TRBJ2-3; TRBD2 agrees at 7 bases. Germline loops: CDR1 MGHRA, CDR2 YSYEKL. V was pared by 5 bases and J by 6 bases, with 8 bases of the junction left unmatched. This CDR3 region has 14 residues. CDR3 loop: CASSLTSSLDTQYF. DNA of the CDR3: TGCGCCAGCAGCTTGACTAGCTCCCTGGATACGCAGTATTTT.

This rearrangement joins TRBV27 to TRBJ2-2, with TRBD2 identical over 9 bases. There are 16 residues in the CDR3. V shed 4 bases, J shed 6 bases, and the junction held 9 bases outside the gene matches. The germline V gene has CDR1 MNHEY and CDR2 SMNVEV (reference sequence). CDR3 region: CASSYRGGALSGELFF. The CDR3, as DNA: TGTGCCAGCAGTTATCGCGGGGGGGCGTTATCCGGGGAGCTGTTTTTT.

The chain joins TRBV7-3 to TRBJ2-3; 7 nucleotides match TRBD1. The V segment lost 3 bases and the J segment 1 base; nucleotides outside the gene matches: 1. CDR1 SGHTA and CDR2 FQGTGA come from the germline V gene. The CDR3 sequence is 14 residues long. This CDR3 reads CASSFGTGTDTQYF. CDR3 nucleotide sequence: TGTGCCAGCAGCTTCGGGACAGGCACAGATACGCAGTATTTT.